This paragraph reports one TCR beta chain. The data belong to a study of long-term antiretroviral therapy in people with HIV. An immunoSEQ assay, version v3.0, was performed at survey level. Profiled with immunoSEQ multiplex PCR; TCRdb holds only in-frame clones, not every one. The sample carries approximately 45,000 clones, around nine tenths recorded once. The ends were cut back, 4 bases at V and 3 bases at J, with 6 bases in the middle. Germline V lookup: CDR1 LNHDA, CDR2 SQIVND (reference sequence). The CDR3 covers 12 residues. The source of this sequence is a woman aged 50 to 60 with HIV. The chain carries TRBV19 and TRBJ2-5; D not certain. Sequenced here: unsorted PBMCs, sampled 0.1 years before starting antiretroviral therapy. The CDR3 is CASSTTEETQYF. CDR3 sequence (DNA): TGTGCCAGTAGTACGACGGAAGAGACCCAGTACTTC.